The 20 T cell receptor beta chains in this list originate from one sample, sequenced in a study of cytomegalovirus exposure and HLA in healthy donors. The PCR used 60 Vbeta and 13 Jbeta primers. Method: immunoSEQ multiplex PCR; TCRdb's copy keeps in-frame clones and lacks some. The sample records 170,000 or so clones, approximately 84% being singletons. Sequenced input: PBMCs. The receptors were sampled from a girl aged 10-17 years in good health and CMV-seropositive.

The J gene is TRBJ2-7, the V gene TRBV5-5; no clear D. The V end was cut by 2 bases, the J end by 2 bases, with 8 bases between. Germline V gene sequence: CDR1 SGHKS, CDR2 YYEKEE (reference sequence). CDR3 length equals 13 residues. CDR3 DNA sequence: TGTGCCAGCAGCTTCGACATCCCCTACGAGCAGTACTTC. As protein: CASSFDIPYEQYF.

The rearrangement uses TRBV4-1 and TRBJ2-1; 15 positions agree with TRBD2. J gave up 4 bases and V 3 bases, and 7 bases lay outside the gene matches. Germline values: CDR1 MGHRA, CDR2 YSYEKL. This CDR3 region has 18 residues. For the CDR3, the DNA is TGCGCCAGCAGCCATGGACCGGGACTAGCGGGGGGTTACAATGAGCAGTTCTTC. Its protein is CASSHGPGLAGGYNEQFF.

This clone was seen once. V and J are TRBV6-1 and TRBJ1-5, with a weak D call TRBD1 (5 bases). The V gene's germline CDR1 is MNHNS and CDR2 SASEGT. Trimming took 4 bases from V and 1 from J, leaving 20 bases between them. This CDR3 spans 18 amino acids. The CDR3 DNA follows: TGTGCCAGCAGTGCCAGGGAATTGGATCCTAGAAGCAATCAGCCCCAGCATTTT. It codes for CASSARELDPRSNQPQHF.

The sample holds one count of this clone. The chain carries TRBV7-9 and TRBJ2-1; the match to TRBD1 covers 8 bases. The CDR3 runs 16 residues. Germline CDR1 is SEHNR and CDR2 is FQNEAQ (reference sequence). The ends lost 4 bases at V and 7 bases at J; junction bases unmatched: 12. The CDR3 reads CASSSTGVSDWNEQFF. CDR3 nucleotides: TGTGCCAGCAGCTCGACAGGGGTTTCAGATTGGAATGAGCAGTTCTTC. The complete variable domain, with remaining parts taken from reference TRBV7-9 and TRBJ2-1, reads DTGVSQNPRHKITKRGQNVTFRCDPISEHNRLYWYRQTLGQGPEFLTYFQNEAQLEKSRLLSDRFSAERPKGSFSTLEIQRTEQGDSAMYLCASSSTGVSDWNEQFFGPGTRLTVL.

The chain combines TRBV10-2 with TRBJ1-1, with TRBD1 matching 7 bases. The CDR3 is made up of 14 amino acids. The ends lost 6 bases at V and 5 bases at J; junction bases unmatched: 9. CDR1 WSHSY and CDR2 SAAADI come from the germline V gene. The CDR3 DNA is TGCGCCAGCAGCGAAACAGGGGTGCGAACTGAAGCTTTCTTT. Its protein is CASSETGVRTEAFF.

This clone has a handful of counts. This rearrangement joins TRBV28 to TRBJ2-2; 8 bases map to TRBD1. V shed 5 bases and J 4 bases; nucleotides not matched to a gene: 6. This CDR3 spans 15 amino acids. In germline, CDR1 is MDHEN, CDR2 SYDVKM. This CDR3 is CASSGVGQGTGELFF. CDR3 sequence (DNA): TGTGCCAGCAGTGGAGTAGGACAGGGCACCGGGGAGCTGTTTTTT.

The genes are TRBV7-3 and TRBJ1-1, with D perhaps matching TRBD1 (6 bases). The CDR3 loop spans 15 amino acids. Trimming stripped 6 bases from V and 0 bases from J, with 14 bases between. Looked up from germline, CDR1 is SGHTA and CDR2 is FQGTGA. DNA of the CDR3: TGTGCCAGCAGGAAGACAGGTCTTCTGAACACTGAAGCTTTCTTT. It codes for CASRKTGLLNTEAFF.

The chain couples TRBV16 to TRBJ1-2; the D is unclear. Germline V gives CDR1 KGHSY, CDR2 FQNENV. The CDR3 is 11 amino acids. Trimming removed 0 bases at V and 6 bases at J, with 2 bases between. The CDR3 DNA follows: TGTGCCAGCAGCCAATCCAATGGCTACACCTTC. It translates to CASSQSNGYTF.

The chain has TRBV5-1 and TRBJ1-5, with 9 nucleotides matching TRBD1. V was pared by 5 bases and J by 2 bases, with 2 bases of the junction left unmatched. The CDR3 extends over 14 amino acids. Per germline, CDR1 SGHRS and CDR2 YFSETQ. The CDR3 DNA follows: TGCGCCAGCAGTTGGGACAGGGGCAATCAGCCCCAGCATTTT. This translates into CASSWDRGNQPQHF.

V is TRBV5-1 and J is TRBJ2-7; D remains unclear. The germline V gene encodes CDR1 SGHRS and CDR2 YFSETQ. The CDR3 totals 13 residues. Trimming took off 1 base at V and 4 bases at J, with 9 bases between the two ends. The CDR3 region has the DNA TGCGCCAGCAGCTTGTTTTCCGCGTACGAGCAGTACTTC. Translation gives CASSLFSAYEQYF. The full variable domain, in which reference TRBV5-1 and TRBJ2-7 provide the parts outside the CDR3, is KAGVTQTPRYLIKTRGQQVTLSCSPISGHRSVSWYQQTPGQGLQFLFEYFSETQRNKGNFPGRFSGRQFSNSRSEMNVSTLELGDSALYLCASSLFSAYEQYFGPGTRLTVT.

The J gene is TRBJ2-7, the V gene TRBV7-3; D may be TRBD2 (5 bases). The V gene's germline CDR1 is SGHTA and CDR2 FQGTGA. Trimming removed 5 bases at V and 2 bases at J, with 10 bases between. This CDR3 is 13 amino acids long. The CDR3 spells CASSRGLTYEQYF. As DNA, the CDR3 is TGTGCCAGCAGCCGAGGGCTCACCTACGAGCAGTACTTC.

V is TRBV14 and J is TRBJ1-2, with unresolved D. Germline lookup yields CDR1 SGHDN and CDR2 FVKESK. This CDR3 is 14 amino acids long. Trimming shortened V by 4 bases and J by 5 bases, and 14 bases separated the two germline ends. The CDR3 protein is CASSREEANYGYTF. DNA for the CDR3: TGTGCCAGCAGCCGGGAGGAGGCGAATTATGGCTACACCTTC.

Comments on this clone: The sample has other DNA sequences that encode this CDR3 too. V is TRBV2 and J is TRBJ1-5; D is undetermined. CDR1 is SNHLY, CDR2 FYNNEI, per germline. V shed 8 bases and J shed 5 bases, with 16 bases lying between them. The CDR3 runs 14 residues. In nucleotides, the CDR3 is TGTGCCAGCCTATCGAGGTTTGAAGATCAGCCCCAGCATTTT. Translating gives CASLSRFEDQPQHF.

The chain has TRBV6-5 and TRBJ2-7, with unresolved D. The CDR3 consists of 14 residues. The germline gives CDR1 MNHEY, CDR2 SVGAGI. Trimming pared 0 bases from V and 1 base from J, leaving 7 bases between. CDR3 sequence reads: CASSYSSESYEQYF. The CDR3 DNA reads TGTGCCAGCAGTTACTCCAGCGAGTCCTACGAGCAGTACTTC.

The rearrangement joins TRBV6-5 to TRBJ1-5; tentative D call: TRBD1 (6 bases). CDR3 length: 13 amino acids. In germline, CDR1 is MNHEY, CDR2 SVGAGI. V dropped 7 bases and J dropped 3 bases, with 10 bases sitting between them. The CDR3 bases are TGTGCCAGCACTATGGGGGCCAATCAGCCCCAGCATTTT. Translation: CASTMGANQPQHF.

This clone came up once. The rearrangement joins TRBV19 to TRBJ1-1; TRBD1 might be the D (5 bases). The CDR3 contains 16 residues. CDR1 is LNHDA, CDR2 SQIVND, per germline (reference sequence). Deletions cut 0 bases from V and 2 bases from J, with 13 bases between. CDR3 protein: CASSIEAGRINTEAFF. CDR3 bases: TGTGCCAGTAGTATAGAGGCAGGGAGGATCAACACTGAAGCTTTCTTT. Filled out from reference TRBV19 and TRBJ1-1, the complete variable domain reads DGGITQSPKYLFRKEGQNVTLSCEQNLNHDAMYWYRQDPGQGLRLIYYSQIVNDFQKGDIAEGYSVSREKKESFPLTVTSAQKNPTAFYLCASSIEAGRINTEAFFGQGTRLTVV.

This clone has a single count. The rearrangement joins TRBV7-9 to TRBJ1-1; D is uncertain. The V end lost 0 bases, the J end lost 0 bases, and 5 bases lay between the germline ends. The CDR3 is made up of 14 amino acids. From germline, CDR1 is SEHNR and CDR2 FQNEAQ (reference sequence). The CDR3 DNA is TGTGCCAGCAGCTTAGCACAGTTGAACACTGAAGCTTTCTTT. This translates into CASSLAQLNTEAFF.

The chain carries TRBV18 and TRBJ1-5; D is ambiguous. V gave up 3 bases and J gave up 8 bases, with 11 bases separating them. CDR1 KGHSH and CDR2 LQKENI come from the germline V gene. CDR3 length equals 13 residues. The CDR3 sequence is CASSPTDKEPQHF. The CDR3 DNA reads TGTGCCAGCTCACCGACCGACAAGGAGCCCCAGCATTTT.

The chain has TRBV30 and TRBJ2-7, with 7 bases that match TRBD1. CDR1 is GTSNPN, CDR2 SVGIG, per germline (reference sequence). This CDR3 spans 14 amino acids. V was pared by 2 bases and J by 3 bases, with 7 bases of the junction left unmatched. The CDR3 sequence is CAWSRPGDSYEQYF. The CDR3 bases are TGTGCCTGGAGTAGACCCGGGGACAGCTACGAGCAGTACTTC.

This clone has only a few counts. This chain's CDR3 is CASGIGTGDIYEQYF. DNA for the CDR3: TGTGCCAGCGGAATAGGGACAGGAGACATCTACGAGCAGTACTTC. The chain carries TRBV2 and TRBJ2-7; 8 bases match TRBD1. The CDR3 spans 15 residues. V shed 8 bases, J shed 3 bases, and the junction held 12 bases outside the gene matches. The V gene's germline CDR1 is SNHLY and CDR2 FYNNEI.